These 6 T cell receptor beta chains came from one sample sequenced in a study of T cells after yellow fever vaccination. TCRdb itself ran the 5' RACE reads through MiXCR, one entry per CDR3 protein. The data contain 500,000 to 700,000 distinct CDR3 sequences, roughly a fifth of them seen just once; the ten biggest clones take up 13% to 15%. The sequenced sample was PBMCs, obtained 15 days after the yellow fever booster vaccination. Receptors were obtained from a young man who received the YFV17D yellow fever vaccine.

This clonotype was counted a few times. The V gene is TRBV7-2, the J gene TRBJ2-2; D not resolved. V gave up 1 base and J gave up 6 bases, with 9 bases separating them. The CDR3 totals 14 residues. The germline gives CDR1 SGHTA, CDR2 FQGNSA. This CDR3 reads CASSLGGSSGELFF. CDR3 nucleotides: TGTGCCAGCAGCTTAGGGGGTAGCTCCGGGGAGCTGTTTTTT.

This clonotype was observed a handful of times. CDR3 amino acids: CASSFTLGLATYEQYF. DNA of the CDR3: TGTGCCAGCAGCTTCACCCTCGGACTGGCAACCTACGAGCAGTACTTC. The chain is built from TRBV5-6 and TRBJ2-7; D perhaps matches TRBD2 (5 bases). The CDR3 extends over 16 amino acids. V was trimmed by 2 bases and J by 2 bases, leaving 17 bases between them. Germline values: CDR1 SGHDT, CDR2 YYEEEE.

The chain's CDR3 is CASSQPFRGAYEQYF. CDR3 coding DNA: TGTGCCAGCAGCCAACCCTTCAGGGGAGCGTACGAGCAGTACTTC. The chain links TRBV14 to TRBJ2-7; possibly TRBD1 for D (6 bases). The CDR3 consists of 15 residues. The germline CDR1 and CDR2 sequences are SGHDN and FVKESK. The V end was cut by 2 bases, the J end by 4 bases, with 15 bases between.

This clonotype was found a few times. The rearrangement links TRBV15 to TRBJ2-2; 12 bases map to TRBD2. The CDR3 has 15 residues. The germline V gene encodes CDR1 LNHNV and CDR2 YYDKDF (reference sequence). Trimming at V came to 1 base and at J to 9 bases, leaving 3 bases not matched to a gene. The CDR3 reads CATSRGTSGTWELFF. The CDR3 nucleotides are TGTGCCACCAGCAGAGGGACTAGCGGGACCTGGGAGCTGTTTTTT.

This rearrangement joins TRBV5-1 to TRBJ2-3; no firm D call. There are 15 residues in the CDR3. V lost 0 bases, J lost 2 bases, and 10 bases lay in between. Germline assignment: CDR1 SGHRS and CDR2 YFSETQ. The CDR3 reads CASSLAAALTDTQYF. The CDR3 nucleotides are TGCGCCAGCAGCTTGGCGGCAGCCCTCACAGATACGCAGTATTTT. Full variable domain (missing parts from reference TRBV5-1 and TRBJ2-3): KAGVTQTPRYLIKTRGQQVTLSCSPISGHRSVSWYQQTPGQGLQFLFEYFSETQRNKGNFPGRFSGRQFSNSRSEMNVSTLELGDSALYLCASSLAAALTDTQYFGPGTRLTVL.

The V call is TRBV5-1, the J call TRBJ2-5; tentatively, D is TRBD2 (5 bases). This CDR3 contains 16 residues. Looked up from germline, CDR1 is SGHRS and CDR2 is YFSETQ. V lost 0 bases and J lost 2, with 14 bases in between. The CDR3 DNA follows: TGCGCCAGCAGCTTGGGCCTAAGCGGACTTCAAGAGACCCAGTACTTC. Its protein product is CASSLGLSGLQETQYF.